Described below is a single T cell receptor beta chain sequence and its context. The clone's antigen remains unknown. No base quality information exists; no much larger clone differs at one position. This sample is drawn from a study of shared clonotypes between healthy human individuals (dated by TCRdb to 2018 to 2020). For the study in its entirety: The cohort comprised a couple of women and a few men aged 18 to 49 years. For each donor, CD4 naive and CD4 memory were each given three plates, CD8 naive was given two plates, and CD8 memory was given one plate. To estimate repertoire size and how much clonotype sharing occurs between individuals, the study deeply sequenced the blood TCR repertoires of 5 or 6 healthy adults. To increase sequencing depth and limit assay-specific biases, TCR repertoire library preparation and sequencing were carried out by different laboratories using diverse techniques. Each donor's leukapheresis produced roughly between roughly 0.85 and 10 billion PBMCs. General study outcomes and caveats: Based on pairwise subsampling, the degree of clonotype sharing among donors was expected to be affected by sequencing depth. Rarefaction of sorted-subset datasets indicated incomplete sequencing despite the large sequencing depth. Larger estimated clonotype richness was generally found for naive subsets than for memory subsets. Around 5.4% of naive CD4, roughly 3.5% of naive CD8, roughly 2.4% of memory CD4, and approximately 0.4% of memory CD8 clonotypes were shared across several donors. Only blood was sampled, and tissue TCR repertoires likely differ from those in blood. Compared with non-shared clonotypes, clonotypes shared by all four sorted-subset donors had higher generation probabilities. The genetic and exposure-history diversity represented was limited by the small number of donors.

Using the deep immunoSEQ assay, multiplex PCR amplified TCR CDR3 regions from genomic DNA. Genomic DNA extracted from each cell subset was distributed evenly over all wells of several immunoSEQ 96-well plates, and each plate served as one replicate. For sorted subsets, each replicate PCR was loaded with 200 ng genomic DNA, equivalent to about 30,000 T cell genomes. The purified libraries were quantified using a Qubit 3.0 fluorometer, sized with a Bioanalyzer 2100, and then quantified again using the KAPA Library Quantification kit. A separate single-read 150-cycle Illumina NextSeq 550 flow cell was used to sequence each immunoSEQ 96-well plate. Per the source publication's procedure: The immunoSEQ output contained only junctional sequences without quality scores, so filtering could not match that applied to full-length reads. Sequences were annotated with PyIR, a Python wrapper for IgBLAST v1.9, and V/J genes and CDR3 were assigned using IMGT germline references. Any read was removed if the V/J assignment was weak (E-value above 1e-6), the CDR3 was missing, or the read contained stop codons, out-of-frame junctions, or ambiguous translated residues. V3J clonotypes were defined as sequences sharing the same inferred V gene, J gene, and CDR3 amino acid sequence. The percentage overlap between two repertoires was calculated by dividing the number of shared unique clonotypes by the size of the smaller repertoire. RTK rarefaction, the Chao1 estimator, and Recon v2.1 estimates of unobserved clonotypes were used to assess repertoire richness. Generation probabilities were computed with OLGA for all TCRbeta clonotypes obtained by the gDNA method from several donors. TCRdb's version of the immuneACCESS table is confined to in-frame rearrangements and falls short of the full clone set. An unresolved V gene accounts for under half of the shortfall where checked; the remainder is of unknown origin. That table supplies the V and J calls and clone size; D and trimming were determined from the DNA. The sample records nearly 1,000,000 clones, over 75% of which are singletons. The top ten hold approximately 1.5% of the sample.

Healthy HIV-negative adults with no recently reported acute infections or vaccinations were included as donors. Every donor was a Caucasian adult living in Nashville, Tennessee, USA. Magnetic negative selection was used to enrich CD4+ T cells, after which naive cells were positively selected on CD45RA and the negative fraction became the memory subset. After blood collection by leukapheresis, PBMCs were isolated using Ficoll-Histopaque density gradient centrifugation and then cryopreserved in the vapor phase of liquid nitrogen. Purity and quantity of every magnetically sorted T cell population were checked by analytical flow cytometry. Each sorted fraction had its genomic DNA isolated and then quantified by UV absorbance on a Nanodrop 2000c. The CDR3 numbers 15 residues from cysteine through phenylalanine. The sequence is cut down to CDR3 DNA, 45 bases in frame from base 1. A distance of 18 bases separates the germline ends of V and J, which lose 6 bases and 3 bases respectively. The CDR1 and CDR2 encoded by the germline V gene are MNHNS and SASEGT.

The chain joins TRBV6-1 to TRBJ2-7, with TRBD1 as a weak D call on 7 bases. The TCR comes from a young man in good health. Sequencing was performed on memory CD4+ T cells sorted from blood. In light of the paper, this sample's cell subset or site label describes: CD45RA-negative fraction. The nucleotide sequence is TGTGCCAGCAGGGGGGGACAGATAAACCTCTACGAGCAGTACTTC. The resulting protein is CASRGGQINLYEQYF.